Shown below are 3 T cell receptor beta chains from a single sample sequenced in a study of shared clonotypes between healthy human individuals. Only in-frame clones appear in the TCRdb table, and some are missing; sequencing was by immunoSEQ multiplex PCR. The table has around 95,000 clones, around half seen once; the top ten hold more than 13%. The sample was PBMCs. Source of these receptors: a woman aged 35 to 49 in good health. Some clones in this sample may be carry-over from other donors' samples.

The chain has TRBV6-5 and TRBJ2-1, with D tentatively TRBD2 (6 bases). Germline loops: CDR1 MNHEY, CDR2 SVGAGI. CDR3 length: 15 residues. V was shortened by 2 bases and J by 6 bases, with 14 bases between the two germline ends. The CDR3 loop is CASSYAPGGTNEQFF. CDR3 sequence (DNA): TGTGCCAGCAGTTACGCTCCCGGAGGGACCAATGAGCAGTTCTTC.

This clone was seen repeatedly, ten times or more. The gene calls are TRBV29-1 and TRBJ2-7; 10 nucleotides agree with TRBD2. Per the germline V gene, CDR1 is SQVTM and CDR2 is ANQGSEA. The length of the CDR3 is 14 residues. The CDR3 loop is CRPDGLAATYEQYF. DNA of the CDR3: TGCAGGCCTGACGGACTAGCGGCCACCTACGAGCAGTACTTC.

This sequence joins TRBV5-4 and TRBJ2-2; possibly TRBD1 for D (7 bases). V lost 1 base, J lost 4 bases, and 17 bases lay in between. CDR1 and CDR2 (germline): SGHNT, YYREEE (reference sequence). The CDR3 runs to 17 residues. The CDR3 region has the DNA TGTGCCAGCAGCTTGTTAGGAGGGGGCGGTGGCACCGGGGAGCTGTTTTTT. Translating gives CASSLLGGGGGTGELFF. Supplemented by reference TRBV5-4 and TRBJ2-2, the full variable domain reads ETGVTQSPTHLIKTRGQQVTLRCSSQSGHNTVSWYQQALGQGPQFIFQYYREEENGRGNFPPRFSGLQFPNYSSELNVNALELDDSALYLCASSLLGGGGGTGELFFGEGSRLTVL.